This TCR beta chain was documented in a study of cytomegalovirus exposure and HLA in healthy donors. Study background: A subsequent analysis reported that the 95 to 150 validation repertoires were produced on the same platform that had also been used for the roughly 710 first-cohort repertoires.

This CDR3 is 18 amino acids long. Trimming removed 2 bases from V and 4 bases from J; junction bases left unmatched: 12. Germline V gives CDR1 MGHRA, CDR2 YSYEKL. Sequencing was performed with immunoSEQ multiplex PCR; in TCRdb, only in-frame clones are kept and a portion is missing. The top ten hold more than 8.5% of the sample, which has 150,000 to 200,000 clones, roughly 83% seen once. Comment on this clone: Its antigen is still unknown.

Overall study findings and caveats: The study designated roughly 160 TCR beta chains cytomegalovirus-associated.

Among the 110 or so subjects of the validation cohort, separate from the approximately 700-subject first cohort, were the donors. The gene calls are TRBV4-1 and TRBJ2-7; 12 nucleotides match TRBD2. Source material: PBMCs. The clonotype originates from a young man in good health and CMV-seropositive. The CDR3 sequence: CASSQRHRTSGMAYEQYF. The DNA for the CDR3 is TGCGCCAGCAGCCAACGACATAGGACTAGCGGGATGGCATACGAGCAGTACTTC.